These 26 T cell receptor beta chains were sequenced from one sample in a study of T-cell memory formation after mild COVID-19. Via MiXCR, TCRdb re-called the 5' RACE reads, giving one row per CDR3 protein. The table records over 150,000 distinct CDR3 sequences, about a fifth of them present only once. Input material: PBMCs or a T cell subset sorted from them (not recorded which). These receptor sequences come from a young man who had mild COVID-19 (a few samples of this study predate the infection). Cell type and time point are not known.

The chain combines TRBV20-1 with TRBJ1-1; a weak D match, TRBD1 (6 bases). The germline V gene encodes CDR1 DFQATT and CDR2 SNEGSKA (reference sequence). CDR3 size: 14 residues. V gave up 2 bases and J gave up 6 bases, with 16 bases separating them. The CDR3 DNA is TGCAGTGCTAGATCCAGGGGCTTTCTTTCTGAAGCTTTCTTT. Protein product: CSARSRGFLSEAFF.

J is TRBJ1-5 and V is TRBV4-1; maybe TRBD1 (6 bases). The CDR3 spans 15 residues. Trimming took 3 bases from V and 4 from J, leaving 13 bases between them. The germline V gene has CDR1 MGHRA and CDR2 YSYEKL. The CDR3 bases are TGCGCCAGCAGCCAGACGGGACACCTTAATCAGCCCCAGCATTTT. Translated, it gives CASSQTGHLNQPQHF.

This clonotype was seen a few times. The V gene is TRBV7-2, the J gene TRBJ2-5; 7 positions match TRBD2. This CDR3 is 14 amino acids long. Per the germline V gene, CDR1 is SGHTA and CDR2 is FQGNSA. After removal of 4 bases from V and 2 bases from J, the junction contained 4 bases not matched to a gene. CDR3 sequence reads: CASSSSGEQETQYF. For the CDR3, the DNA is TGTGCCAGCAGCTCGAGCGGGGAGCAAGAGACCCAGTACTTC.

Here the CDR3 reads CASSQVTGGAQYF. The CDR3 bases are TGTGCCAGCAGCCAAGTGACCGGGGGGGCGCAGTATTTT. V is TRBV4-2 and J is TRBJ2-3; 8 bases match TRBD2. The CDR3 runs 13 residues. Germline values: CDR1 LGHNA, CDR2 YNFKEQ. V was clipped by 1 base and J by 10 bases; unmatched bases: 4.

This clonotype was seen a handful of times. V is TRBV23-1 and J is TRBJ1-2, with a weak D call TRBD1 (5 bases). TRBV23-1 is an open reading frame whose function is uncertain. The length of the CDR3 is 12 residues. Trimming pared 4 bases from V and 4 bases from J, leaving 7 bases between. The CDR3, as DNA: TGCGCCAGCAGTCGGACAACCTATGGCTACACCTTC. Translation: CASSRTTYGYTF.

V is TRBV18 and J is TRBJ2-2; D not certain. The V end was cut by 1 base, the J end by 4 bases, with 1 base between. The CDR3 is 12 amino acids. CDR1 and CDR2 (germline): KGHSH, LQKENI. The CDR3 bases are TGTGCCAGCTCACCACGCACCGGGGAGCTGTTTTTT. Amino acids: CASSPRTGELFF.

This clonotype came up a few times. The chain links TRBV6-5 to TRBJ2-2; TRBD2 aligns across 12 bases. V lost 1 base to trimming and J lost 4 bases; unmatched junction nucleotides: 10. The CDR3 is made up of 19 amino acids. Germline CDR1 reads MNHEY; CDR2 reads SVGAGI. CDR3 sequence (DNA): TGTGCCAGCAGTTACTGGGTTGCTAGCGGGGGGGTTGGCACCGGGGAGCTGTTTTTT. This translates into CASSYWVASGGVGTGELFF.

This clonotype was recorded a few times. The V gene is TRBV12-3 or TRBV12-4, the J gene TRBJ2-7; 7 bases agree with TRBD2. V shed 5 bases and J 5 bases; nucleotides not matched to a gene: 6. The CDR3 is 13 residues long. The CDR3: CASSPGRGNEQYV. The CDR3 bases are TGTGCCAGCAGTCCAGGGAGGGGTAACGAGCAGTACGTC.

This clonotype was found a few times. The CDR3 is CASSTHNEQFF. The CDR3 DNA is TGTGCCAGCAGCACTCACAATGAGCAGTTCTTC. The genes are TRBV7-2 and TRBJ2-1; no firm D call. The CDR3 is made up of 11 amino acids. CDR1 and CDR2 from the germline V gene are SGHTA and FQGNSA. The germline V and J ends were trimmed by 5 bases and 5 bases, with 4 bases remaining between them.

This clonotype was recorded a few times. This chain joins TRBV29-1 and TRBJ1-3, with unresolved D. Germline loops: CDR1 SQVTM, CDR2 ANQGSEA. Trimming removed 7 bases at V and 3 bases at J, with 13 bases between. The CDR3 extends over 13 amino acids. The CDR3 protein is CSAASTLGNTIYF. DNA for the CDR3: TGCAGCGCCGCCTCGACACTTGGAAACACCATATATTTT.

V is TRBV5-4 and J is TRBJ2-7; 8 nucleotides agree with TRBD1. The V gene end was trimmed by 0 bases and the J gene end by 0 bases; junction bases not matched to a gene: 5. Per germline, CDR1 SGHNT and CDR2 YYREEE (reference sequence). This CDR3 is 16 amino acids long. CDR3 protein: CASSLGGGQGSYEQYV. The CDR3 DNA is TGTGCCAGCAGCTTGGGGGGAGGACAGGGCTCCTACGAGCAGTACGTC.

The chain links TRBV5-8 to TRBJ2-3, with 8 bases aligning to TRBD2. Germline V gene data show CDR1 as SGHTS and CDR2 as YDEGEE. Losses at the gene ends were 3 bases for V and 5 bases for J; bases not matched to a gene: 5. CDR3 length: 14 residues. CDR3 in amino acids: CASSSGGLIDTQYF. CDR3 bases: TGTGCCAGCAGCTCGGGGGGGCTCATAGATACGCAGTATTTT.

The table lists this clonotype with a few counts. This chain links TRBV12-3 or TRBV12-4 with TRBJ2-5; D is perhaps TRBD2 (6 bases). V lost 2 bases and J 7 bases, leaving 11 bases between the germline ends. The length of the CDR3 is 13 residues. The CDR3 nucleotides read TGTGCCAGCAGTTTAATACTGGGAGGGACCCAGTACTTC. Its translation: CASSLILGGTQYF.

The chain couples TRBV30 to TRBJ1-1, with a tentative D call TRBD1 (5 bases). Germline V gene data show CDR1 as GTSNPN and CDR2 as SVGIG (reference sequence). V lost 2 bases and J 1 base, leaving 14 bases between the germline ends. The CDR3 covers 15 residues. CDR3 loop: CAWSLRGGSNTEAFF. The CDR3 DNA reads TGTGCCTGGAGTCTCCGGGGGGGGTCGAACACTGAAGCTTTCTTT.

This clonotype has just a few counts. The chain combines TRBV5-1 with TRBJ2-3; TRBD1 might be the D (6 bases). Trimming removed 0 bases at V and 3 bases at J, with 14 bases between. This CDR3 contains 16 residues. In germline, CDR1 is SGHRS, CDR2 YFSETQ. This CDR3 reads CASSLGLQGQTDTQYF. The CDR3 DNA follows: TGCGCCAGCAGCTTGGGGTTGCAGGGGCAAACAGATACGCAGTATTTT.

This clonotype has more than one count but fewer than ten. The J gene is TRBJ1-2, the V gene TRBV7-9; TRBD1 matches at 9 bases. V shed 5 bases and J 3 bases; nucleotides not matched to a gene: 7. Germline assignment: CDR1 SEHNR and CDR2 FQNEAQ (reference sequence). This CDR3 spans 15 amino acids. The CDR3 loop reads CASSTTDRGDYGYTF. The CDR3 nucleotides read TGTGCCAGCAGCACCACAGACAGGGGGGACTATGGCTACACCTTC.

Worth noting for this clonotype: The junction shows a germline mismatch at one end, possibly a read error. The V and J genes are TRBV5-1 and TRBJ2-5; D could derive from TRBD1 or TRBD2 (5 bases each). CDR1 and CDR2 from the germline V gene are SGHRS and YFSETQ. This CDR3 has 14 amino acids. As DNA, the CDR3 is TGCGCCAGCAGCGCAGGGACCGGGGACGAGACCCAGAACTTC. It specifies CASSAGTGDETQNF.

V is TRBV10-3 and J is TRBJ1-5; D is unclear. Deletions cut 8 bases from V and 4 bases from J, with 6 bases between. From germline, CDR1 is ENHRY and CDR2 SYGVKD. This CDR3 region has 11 residues. The CDR3 DNA follows: TGTGCCATCGGGGTTAATCAGCCCCAGCATTTT. Translation gives CAIGVNQPQHF.

This clonotype was seen only a few times. The chain has TRBV5-6 and TRBJ2-4; D gene unclear. V gave up 1 base and J gave up 6 bases, with 5 bases separating them. This CDR3 spans 12 amino acids. Per the germline V gene, CDR1 is SGHDT and CDR2 is YYEEEE. CDR3 residues: CASSLQRNIQYF. Written as DNA, the CDR3 is TGTGCCAGCAGCTTGCAGAGAAACATTCAGTACTTC. The full variable domain, rest sourced from reference TRBV5-6 and TRBJ2-4, is DAGVTQSPTHLIKTRGQQVTLRCSPKSGHDTVSWYQQALGQGPQFIFQYYEEEERQRGNFPDRFSGHQFPNYSSELNVNALLLGDSALYLCASSLQRNIQYFGAGTRLSVL.

Only a few counts were recorded for this clonotype. CDR3: CASSQSRTGVEDTEAFF. DNA for the CDR3: TGCGCCAGCAGCCAATCCCGAACAGGGGTCGAGGACACTGAAGCTTTCTTT. The gene calls are TRBV4-3 and TRBJ1-1, with 7 bases fitting TRBD1. The CDR3 totals 17 residues. The V segment lost 2 bases and the J segment 3 bases; nucleotides outside the gene matches: 12. Germline V gene sequence: CDR1 LGHNA, CDR2 YSLEER.

This clonotype was observed a handful of times. This chain links TRBV6-2 or TRBV6-3 with TRBJ2-1, with D possibly TRBD2 on 6 matching bases. CDR1 MNHEY and CDR2 SVGEGT come from the germline V gene. The CDR3 runs to 14 residues. The V end lost 7 bases, the J end lost 3 bases, and 13 bases lay between the germline ends. The CDR3 here is CASTRDALYNEQFF. The CDR3 DNA sequence: TGTGCCAGCACGCGGGACGCCCTCTACAATGAGCAGTTCTTC.

The V call is TRBV30, the J call TRBJ1-1; perhaps TRBD1 as D (6 bases). V dropped 3 bases and J dropped 1 base, with 9 bases sitting between them. Germline CDR1 is GTSNPN and CDR2 is SVGIG (reference sequence). The CDR3 is made up of 13 amino acids. CDR3 in amino acids: CAWSEQGNTEAFF. Here the CDR3 DNA reads TGTGCCTGGAGCGAACAGGGGAACACTGAAGCTTTCTTT.

This clonotype occurred many times. The chain couples TRBV12-3 or TRBV12-4 to TRBJ2-3, with 10 bases lining up with TRBD2. Trimming cost V 2 bases and J 1 base; bases outside gene matches: 0. The CDR3 runs 15 residues. The CDR3 reads CASSLTSGGTDTQYF. Here the CDR3 DNA reads TGTGCCAGCAGTTTAACTAGCGGGGGCACAGATACGCAGTATTTT.

V is TRBV5-1 and J is TRBJ2-1; D uncertain. The V gene lost 9 bases and the J gene lost 0 bases, with 10 bases spanning the gap. CDR1 SGHRS and CDR2 YFSETQ come from the germline V gene. This CDR3 contains 13 residues. The CDR3 loop reads CATSLSSYNEQFF. The CDR3 region has the DNA TGCGCCACCTCACTTAGCTCCTACAATGAGCAGTTCTTC.

The V call is TRBV11-2, the J call TRBJ1-5; D is unclear. This CDR3 is built from 15 residues. Germline CDR1 is SGHAT and CDR2 is FQNNGV. V was shortened by 7 bases and J by 0 bases, with 13 bases between the two germline ends. CDR3 coding DNA: TGTGCCAGCAATATCGATAGCCATAGCAATCAGCCCCAGCATTTT. This codes for CASNIDSHSNQPQHF.

This chain links TRBV7-2 with TRBJ1-5; D is undetermined. CDR3 size: 14 residues. The V end lost 5 bases, the J end lost 7 bases, and 15 bases lay between the germline ends. Germline CDR1 and CDR2: SGHTA and FQGNSA. CDR3 sequence: CASSRLSGSQPQHF. CDR3 nucleotides: TGTGCCAGCAGCCGTCTGTCTGGGAGCCAGCCCCAGCATTTT.